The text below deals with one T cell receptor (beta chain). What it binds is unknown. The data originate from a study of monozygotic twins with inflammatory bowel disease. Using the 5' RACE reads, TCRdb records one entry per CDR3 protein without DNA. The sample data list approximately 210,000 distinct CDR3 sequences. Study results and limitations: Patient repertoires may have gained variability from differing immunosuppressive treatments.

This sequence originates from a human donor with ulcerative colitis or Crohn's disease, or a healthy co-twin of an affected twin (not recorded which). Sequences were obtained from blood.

The CDR3 is CASSRVSGGLNTGELFF. V and J are TRBV19 and TRBJ2-2; TCRdb reports TRBD2, a call that lacks DNA to check it against. CDR1 LNHDA and CDR2 SQIVND come from the germline V gene (reference sequence). The CDR3 length is 17 residues.